This T cell receptor beta chain was identified in a study of blood T cell repertoires in COVID-19. Study as a whole: Samples came from the United States, Italy and Spain, spanning acute and convalescent COVID-19. PBMCs, B-cell-depleted T cells, or T cells provided the cDNA or gDNA that made up the material.

In the original processing: Amplifying reference gene primers gave estimates of nucleated cell counts. Profiled with immunoSEQ multiplex PCR; TCRdb holds only in-frame clones, not every one. Clone size and V and J calls were adopted from that table, with D and trimming inferred from the DNA. The sample has approximately 300,000 clones, around 87% seen once. V shed 3 bases and J 4 bases; nucleotides not matched to a gene: 8. This CDR3 comprises 16 residues. Germline CDR1 and CDR2: SEHNR and FQNEAQ (reference sequence). The gene calls are TRBV7-9 and TRBJ2-5; TRBD1 matches at 10 bases. The specimen was peripheral blood. The TCR originated in a man younger than 30 with active or convalescent COVID-19. CDR3 sequence: CASSFPGQGLGETQYF. The CDR3, as DNA: TGTGCCAGCAGCTTTCCGGGACAGGGGTTAGGAGAGACCCAGTACTTC.